Only a few counts were recorded for the clone carrying this T cell receptor beta chain. The CDR3 has 12 residues. Germline V gene lookup returns CDR1 MNHEY and CDR2 SVGAGI. Deletions cut 5 bases from V and 7 bases from J, with 9 bases between. Memory CD4+ cells were the fraction left after CD45RA+ naive selection. This sample is part of a study of shared clonotypes between healthy human individuals. In the original analysis: ImmunoSEQ gave junction-only sequences without quality scores, so filtering differed. Sequencing was performed with immunoSEQ multiplex PCR; in TCRdb, only in-frame clones are kept and a portion is missing. The V and J calls and clone size are taken from that table; D and trimming were inferred from the DNA. Of nearly 750,000 clones in the sample, roughly 72% are singletons; the top ten hold more than 1.5%.

This receptor was taken from a woman aged 25 to 39 in good health. Sequencing input: memory CD4+ T cells sorted from blood. The subset was: CD45RA-negative fraction. This chain joins TRBV6-5 and TRBJ2-1; the D gene could be TRBD1 or TRBD2 (6 bases each). The DNA of the CDR3 is TGTGCCAGCAGTCGAGGGGGGAATGAGCAGTTCTTC. Encoded protein: CASSRGGNEQFF.